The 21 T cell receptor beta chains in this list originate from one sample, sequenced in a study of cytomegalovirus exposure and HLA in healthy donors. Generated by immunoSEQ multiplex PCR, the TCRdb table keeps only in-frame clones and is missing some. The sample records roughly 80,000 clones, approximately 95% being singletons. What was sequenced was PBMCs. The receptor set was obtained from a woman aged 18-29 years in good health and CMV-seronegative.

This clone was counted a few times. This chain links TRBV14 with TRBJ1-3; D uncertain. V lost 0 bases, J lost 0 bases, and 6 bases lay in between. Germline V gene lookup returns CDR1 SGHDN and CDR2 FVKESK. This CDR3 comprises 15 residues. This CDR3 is CASSQERASGNTIYF. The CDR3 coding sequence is TGTGCCAGCAGCCAAGAAAGAGCCTCTGGAAACACCATATATTTT.

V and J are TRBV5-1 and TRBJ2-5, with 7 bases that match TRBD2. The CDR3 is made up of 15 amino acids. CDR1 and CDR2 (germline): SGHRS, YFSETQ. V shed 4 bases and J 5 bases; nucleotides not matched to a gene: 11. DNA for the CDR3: TGCGCCAGCAGCCCCGGGACTAACGTGGAGGAGACCCAGTACTTC. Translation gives CASSPGTNVEETQYF.

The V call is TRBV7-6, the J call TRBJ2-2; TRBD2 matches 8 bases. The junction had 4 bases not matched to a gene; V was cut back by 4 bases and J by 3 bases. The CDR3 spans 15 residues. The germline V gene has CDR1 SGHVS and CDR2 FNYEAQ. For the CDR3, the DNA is TGTGCCAGCAGCTCCTCTAGCGGGTACACCGGGGAGCTGTTTTTT. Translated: CASSSSSGYTGELFF.

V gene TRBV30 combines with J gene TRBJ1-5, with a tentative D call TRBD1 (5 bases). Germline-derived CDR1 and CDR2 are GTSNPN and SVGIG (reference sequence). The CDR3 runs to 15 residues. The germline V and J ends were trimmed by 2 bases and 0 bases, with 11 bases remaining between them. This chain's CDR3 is CAWSRGRTSNQPQHF. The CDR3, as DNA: TGTGCCTGGAGTAGGGGAAGGACTAGCAATCAGCCCCAGCATTTT.

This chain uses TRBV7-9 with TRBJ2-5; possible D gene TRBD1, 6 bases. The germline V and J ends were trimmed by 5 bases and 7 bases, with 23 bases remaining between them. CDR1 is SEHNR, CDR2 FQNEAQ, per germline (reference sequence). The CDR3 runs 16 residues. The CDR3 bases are TGTGCCAGCAGCCCCGTAACCTCACAGGGTTGGGGGACCCAGTACTTC. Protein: CASSPVTSQGWGTQYF.

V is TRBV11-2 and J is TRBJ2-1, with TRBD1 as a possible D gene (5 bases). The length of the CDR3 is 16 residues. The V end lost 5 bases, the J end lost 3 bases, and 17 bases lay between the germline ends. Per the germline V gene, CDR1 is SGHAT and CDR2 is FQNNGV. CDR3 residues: CASSRAQGPNYNEQFF. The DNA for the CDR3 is TGTGCCAGCAGCCGAGCGCAGGGTCCGAACTACAATGAGCAGTTCTTC.

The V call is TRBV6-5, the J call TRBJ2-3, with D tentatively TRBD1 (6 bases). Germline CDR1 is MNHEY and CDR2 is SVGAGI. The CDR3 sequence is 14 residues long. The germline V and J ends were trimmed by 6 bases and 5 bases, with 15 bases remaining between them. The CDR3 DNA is TGTGCCAGCAGAAAAATAGGGGGTCAAGATACGCAGTATTTT. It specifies CASRKIGGQDTQYF.

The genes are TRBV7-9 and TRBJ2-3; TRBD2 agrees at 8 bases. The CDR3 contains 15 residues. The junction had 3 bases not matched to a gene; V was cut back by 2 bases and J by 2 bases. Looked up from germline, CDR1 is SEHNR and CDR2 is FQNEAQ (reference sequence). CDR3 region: CASSLRAGDTDTQYF. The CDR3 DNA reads TGTGCCAGCAGCTTAAGAGCGGGGGACACAGATACGCAGTATTTT.

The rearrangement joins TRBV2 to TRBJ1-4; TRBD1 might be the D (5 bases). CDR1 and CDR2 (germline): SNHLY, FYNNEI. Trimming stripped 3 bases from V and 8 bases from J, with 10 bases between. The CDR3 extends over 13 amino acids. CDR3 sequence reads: CASSDDSREKLFF. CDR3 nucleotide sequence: TGTGCCAGCAGTGACGACAGTAGAGAAAAACTGTTTTTT. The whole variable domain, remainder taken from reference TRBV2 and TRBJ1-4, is EPEVTQTPSHQVTQMGQEVILRCVPISNHLYFYWYRQILGQKVEFLVSFYNNEISEKSEIFDDQFSVERPDGSNFTLKIRSTKLEDSAMYFCASSDDSREKLFFGSGTQLSVL.

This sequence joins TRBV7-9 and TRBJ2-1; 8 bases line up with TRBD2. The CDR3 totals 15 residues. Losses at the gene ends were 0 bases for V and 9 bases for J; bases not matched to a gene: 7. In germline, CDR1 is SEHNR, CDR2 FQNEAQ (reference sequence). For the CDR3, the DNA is TGTGCCAGCAGCTTAGCACTAGCGGCCCTTCCTGAGCAGTTCTTC. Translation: CASSLALAALPEQFF.

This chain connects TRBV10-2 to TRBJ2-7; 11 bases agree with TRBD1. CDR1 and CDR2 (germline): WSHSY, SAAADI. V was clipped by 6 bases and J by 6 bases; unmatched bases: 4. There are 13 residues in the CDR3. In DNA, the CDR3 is TGCGCCAGCAGGGGGGGACAGGGGGGCGAGCAGTACTTC. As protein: CASRGGQGGEQYF.

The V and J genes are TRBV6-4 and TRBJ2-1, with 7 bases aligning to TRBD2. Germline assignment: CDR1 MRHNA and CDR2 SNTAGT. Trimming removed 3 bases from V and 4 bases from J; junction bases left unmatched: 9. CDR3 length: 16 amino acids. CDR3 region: CASSENPGGGYNEQFF. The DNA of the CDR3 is TGTGCCAGCAGTGAAAATCCGGGAGGAGGTTACAATGAGCAGTTCTTC.

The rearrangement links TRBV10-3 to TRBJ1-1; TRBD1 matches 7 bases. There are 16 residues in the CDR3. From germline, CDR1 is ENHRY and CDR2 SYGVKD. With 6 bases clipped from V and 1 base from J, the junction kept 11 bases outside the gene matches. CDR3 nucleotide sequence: TGTGCCATCAGCAATCCAAACAGGGGAGAGAACACTGAAGCTTTCTTT. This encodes CAISNPNRGENTEAFF.

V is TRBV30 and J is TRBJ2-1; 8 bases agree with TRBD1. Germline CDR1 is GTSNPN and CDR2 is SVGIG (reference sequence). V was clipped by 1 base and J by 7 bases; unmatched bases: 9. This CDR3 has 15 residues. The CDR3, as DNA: TGTGCCTGGAGTGACCCCTACAGGGGGTTGAATGAGCAGTTCTTC. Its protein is CAWSDPYRGLNEQFF.

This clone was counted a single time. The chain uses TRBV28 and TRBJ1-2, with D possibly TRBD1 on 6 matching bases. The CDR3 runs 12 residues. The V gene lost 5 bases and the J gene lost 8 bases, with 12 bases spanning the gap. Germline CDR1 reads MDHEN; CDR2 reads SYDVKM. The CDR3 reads CASSRRDKGYTF. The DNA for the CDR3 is TGTGCCAGCAGTCGTCGGGACAAGGGCTACACCTTC.

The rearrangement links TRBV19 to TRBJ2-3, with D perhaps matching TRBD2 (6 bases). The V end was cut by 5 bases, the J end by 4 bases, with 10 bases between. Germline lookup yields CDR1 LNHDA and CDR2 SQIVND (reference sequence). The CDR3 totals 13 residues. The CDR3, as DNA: TGTGCCAGTAGTGCCCGGGACTCAGATACGCAGTATTTT. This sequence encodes CASSARDSDTQYF.

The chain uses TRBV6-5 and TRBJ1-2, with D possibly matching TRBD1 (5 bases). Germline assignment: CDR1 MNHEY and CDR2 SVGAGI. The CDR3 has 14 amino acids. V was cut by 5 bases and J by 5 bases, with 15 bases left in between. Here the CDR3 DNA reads TGTGCCAGCAGTCCCTCGCAGGGCCATTATGGCTACACCTTC. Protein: CASSPSQGHYGYTF.

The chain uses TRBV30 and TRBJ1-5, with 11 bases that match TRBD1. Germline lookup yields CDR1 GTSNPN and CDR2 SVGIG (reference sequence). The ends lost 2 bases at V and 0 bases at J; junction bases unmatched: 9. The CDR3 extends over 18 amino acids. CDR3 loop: CAWSKDRGLGYSNQPQHF. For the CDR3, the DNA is TGTGCCTGGAGTAAGGACAGGGGGCTCGGGTATAGCAATCAGCCCCAGCATTTT. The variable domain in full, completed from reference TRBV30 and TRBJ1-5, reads SQTIHQWPATLVQPVGSPLSLECTVEGTSNPNLYWYRQAAGRGLQLLFYSVGIGQISSEVPQNLSASRPQDRQFILSSKKLLLSDSGFYLCAWSKDRGLGYSNQPQHFGDGTRLSIL.

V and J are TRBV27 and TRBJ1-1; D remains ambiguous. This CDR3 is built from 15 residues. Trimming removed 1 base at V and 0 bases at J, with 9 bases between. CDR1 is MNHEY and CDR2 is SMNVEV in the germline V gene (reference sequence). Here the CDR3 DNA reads TGTGCCAGCAGTTTATTGTCAGGATTGAACACTGAAGCTTTCTTT. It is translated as CASSLLSGLNTEAFF.

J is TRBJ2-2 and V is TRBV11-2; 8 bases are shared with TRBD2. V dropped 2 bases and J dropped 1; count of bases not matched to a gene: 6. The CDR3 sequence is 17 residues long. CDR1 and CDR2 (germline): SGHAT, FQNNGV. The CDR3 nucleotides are TGTGCCAGCAGCTTAAGGTCGAGCGGGGGGAACACCGGGGAGCTGTTTTTT. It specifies CASSLRSSGGNTGELFF.

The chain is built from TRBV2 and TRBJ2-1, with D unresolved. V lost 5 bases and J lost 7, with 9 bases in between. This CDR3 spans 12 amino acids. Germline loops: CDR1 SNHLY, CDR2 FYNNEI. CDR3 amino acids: CASSTRYNEQFF. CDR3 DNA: TGTGCCAGCAGTACGCGTTATAATGAGCAGTTCTTC.